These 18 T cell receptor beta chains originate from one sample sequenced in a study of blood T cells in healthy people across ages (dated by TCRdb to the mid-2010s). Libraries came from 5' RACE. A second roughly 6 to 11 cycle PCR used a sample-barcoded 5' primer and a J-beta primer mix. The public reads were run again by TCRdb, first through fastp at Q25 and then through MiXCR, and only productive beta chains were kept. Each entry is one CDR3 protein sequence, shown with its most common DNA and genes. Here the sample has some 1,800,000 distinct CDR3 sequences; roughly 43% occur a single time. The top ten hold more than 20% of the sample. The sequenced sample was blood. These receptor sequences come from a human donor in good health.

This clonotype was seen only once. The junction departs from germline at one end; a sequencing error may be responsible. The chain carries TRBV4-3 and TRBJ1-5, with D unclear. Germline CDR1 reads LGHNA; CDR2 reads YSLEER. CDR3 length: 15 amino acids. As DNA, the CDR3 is TGCACCAGCAGCAAAAGACACCATGGGAATCAGCCCCAGCATTTT. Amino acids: CTSSKRHHGNQPQHF.

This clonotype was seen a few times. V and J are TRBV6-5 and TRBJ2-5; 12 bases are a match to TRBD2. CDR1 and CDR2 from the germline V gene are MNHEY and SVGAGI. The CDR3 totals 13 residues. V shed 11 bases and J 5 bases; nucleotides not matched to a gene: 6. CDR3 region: CAVRLAGVETQYF. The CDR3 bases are TGTGCCGTAAGACTAGCGGGGGTGGAGACCCAGTACTTC.

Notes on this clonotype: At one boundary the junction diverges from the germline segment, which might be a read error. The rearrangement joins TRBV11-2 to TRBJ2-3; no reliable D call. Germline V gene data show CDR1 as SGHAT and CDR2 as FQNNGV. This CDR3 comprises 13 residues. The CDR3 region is CASSFRRADTRYF. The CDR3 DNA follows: TGTGCCAGCAGCTTTAGACGGGCAGATACGCGGTATTTT. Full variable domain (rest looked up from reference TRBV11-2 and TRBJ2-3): EAGVAQSPRYKIIEKRQSVAFWCNPISGHATLYWYQQILGQGPKLLIQFQNNGVVDDSQLPKDRFSAERLKGVDSTLKIQPAKLEDSAVYLCASSFRRADTRYFGPGTRLTVL.

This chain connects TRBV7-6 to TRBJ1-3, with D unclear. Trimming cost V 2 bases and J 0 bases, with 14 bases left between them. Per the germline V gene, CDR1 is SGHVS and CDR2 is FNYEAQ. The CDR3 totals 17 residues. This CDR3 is CASSLNEQSSSGNTIYF. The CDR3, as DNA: TGTGCCAGCAGCTTAAATGAGCAGAGCAGCTCTGGAAACACCATATATTTT.

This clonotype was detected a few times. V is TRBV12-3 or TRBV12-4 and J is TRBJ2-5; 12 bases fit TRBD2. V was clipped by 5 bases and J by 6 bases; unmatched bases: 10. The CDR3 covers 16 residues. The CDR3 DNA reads TGTGCCAGCAGTCGCGGACTAGCGGGGACGGTTAAGACCCAGTACTTC. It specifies CASSRGLAGTVKTQYF.

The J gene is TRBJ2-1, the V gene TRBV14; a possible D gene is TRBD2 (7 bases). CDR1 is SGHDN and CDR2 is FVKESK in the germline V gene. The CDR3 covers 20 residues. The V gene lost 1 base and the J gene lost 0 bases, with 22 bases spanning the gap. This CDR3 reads CASSQVDAGGPFNSYNEQFF. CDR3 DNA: TGTGCCAGCAGCCAAGTTGACGCCGGGGGGCCCTTCAACTCCTACAATGAGCAGTTCTTC.

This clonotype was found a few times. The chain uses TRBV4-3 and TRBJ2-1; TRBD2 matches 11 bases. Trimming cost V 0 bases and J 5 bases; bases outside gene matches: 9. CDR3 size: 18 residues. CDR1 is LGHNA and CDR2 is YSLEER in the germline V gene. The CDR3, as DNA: TGCGCCAGCAGCCAAGATCCCCGCGGGACTAGCGGAGACAATGAGCAGTTCTTC. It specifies CASSQDPRGTSGDNEQFF.

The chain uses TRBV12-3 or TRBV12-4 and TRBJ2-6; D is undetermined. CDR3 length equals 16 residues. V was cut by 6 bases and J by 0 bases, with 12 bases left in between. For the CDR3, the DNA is TGTGCCAGCAGACACACTGAAGACTCTGGGGCCAACGTCCTGACTTTC. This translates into CASRHTEDSGANVLTF.

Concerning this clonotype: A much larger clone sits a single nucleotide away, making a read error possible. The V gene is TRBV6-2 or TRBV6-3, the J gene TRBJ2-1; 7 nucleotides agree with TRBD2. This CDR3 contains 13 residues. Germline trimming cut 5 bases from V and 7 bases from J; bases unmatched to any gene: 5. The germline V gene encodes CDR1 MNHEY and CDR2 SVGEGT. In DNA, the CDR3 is TGTGCCAGCAGTACCGGGGAGGGTAATGAGCAGTTCTTC. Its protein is CASSTGEGNEQFF.

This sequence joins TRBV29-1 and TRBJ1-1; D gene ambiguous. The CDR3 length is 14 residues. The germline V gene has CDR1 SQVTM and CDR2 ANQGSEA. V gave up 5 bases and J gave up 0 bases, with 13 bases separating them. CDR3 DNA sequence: TGCAGCGTTAAGATAGCCGGCCTGAACACTGAAGCTTTCTTT. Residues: CSVKIAGLNTEAFF.

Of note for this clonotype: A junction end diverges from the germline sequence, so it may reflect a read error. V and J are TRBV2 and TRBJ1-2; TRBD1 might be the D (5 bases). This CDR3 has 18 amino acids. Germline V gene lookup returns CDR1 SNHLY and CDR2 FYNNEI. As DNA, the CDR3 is TGTGCCGGCAGTGAAGCACGTAATCGGGGGGAGGCTAACTATGGCTACACCTTC. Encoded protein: CAGSEARNRGEANYGYTF.

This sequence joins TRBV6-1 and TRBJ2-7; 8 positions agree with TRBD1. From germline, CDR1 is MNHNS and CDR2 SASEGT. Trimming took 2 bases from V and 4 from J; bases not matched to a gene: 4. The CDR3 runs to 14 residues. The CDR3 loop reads CASSEQGAQYEQYF. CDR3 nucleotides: TGTGCCAGCAGTGAACAGGGGGCTCAATACGAGCAGTACTTC.

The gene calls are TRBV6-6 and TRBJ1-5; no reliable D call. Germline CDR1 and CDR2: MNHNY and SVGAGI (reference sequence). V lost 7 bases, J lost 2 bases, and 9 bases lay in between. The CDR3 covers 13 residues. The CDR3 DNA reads TGTGCCAGCAAAGACACCGGCAATCAGCCCCAGCATTTT. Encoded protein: CASKDTGNQPQHF.

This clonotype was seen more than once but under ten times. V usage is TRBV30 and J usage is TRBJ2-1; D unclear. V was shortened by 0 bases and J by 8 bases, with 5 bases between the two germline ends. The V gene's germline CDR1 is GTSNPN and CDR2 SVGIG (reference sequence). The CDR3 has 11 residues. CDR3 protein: CAWSVQYEQFF. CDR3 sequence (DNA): TGTGCCTGGAGTGTTCAGTATGAGCAGTTCTTC. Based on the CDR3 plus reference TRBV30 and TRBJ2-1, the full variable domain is SQTIHQWPATLVQPVGSPLSLECTVEGTSNPNLYWYRQAAGRGLQLLFYSVGIGQISSEVPQNLSASRPQDRQFILSSKKLLLSDSGFYLCAWSVQYEQFFGPGTRLTVL.

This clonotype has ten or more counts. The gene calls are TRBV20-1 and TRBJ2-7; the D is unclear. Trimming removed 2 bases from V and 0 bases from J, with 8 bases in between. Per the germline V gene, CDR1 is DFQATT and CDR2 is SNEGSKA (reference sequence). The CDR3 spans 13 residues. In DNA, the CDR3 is TGCAGTGCTAGACGCTTAAGCTCCTACGAGCAGTACTTC. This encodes CSARRLSSYEQYF.

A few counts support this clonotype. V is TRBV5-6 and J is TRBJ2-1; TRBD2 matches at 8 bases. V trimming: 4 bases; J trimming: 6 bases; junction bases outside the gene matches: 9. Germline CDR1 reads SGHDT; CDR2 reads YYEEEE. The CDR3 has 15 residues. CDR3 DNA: TGTGCCAGCAGCCCGGGGGTAGCGGGGCCCAATGAGCAGTTCTTC. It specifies CASSPGVAGPNEQFF.

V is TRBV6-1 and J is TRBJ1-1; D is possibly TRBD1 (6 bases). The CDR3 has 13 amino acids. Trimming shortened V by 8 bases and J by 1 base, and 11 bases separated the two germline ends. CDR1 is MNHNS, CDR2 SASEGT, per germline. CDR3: CASAYRENTEAFF. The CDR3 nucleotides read TGTGCCAGCGCTTACAGGGAGAACACTGAAGCTTTCTTT.

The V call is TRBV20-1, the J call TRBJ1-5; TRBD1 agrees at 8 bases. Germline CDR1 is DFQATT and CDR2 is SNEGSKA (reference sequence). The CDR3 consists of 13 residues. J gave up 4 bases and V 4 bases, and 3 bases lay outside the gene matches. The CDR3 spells CSANRGENQPQHF. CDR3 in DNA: TGCAGTGCTAACAGGGGGGAAAATCAGCCCCAGCATTTT.